These T cell receptor beta chains were read from a single sample in a study of cytomegalovirus exposure and HLA in healthy donors. Sequencing was performed with immunoSEQ multiplex PCR; in TCRdb, only in-frame clones are kept and a portion is missing. The table has about 130,000 clones, around three quarters seen once. The sequencing input was PBMCs. The receptors originated from a woman between 40 and 55 years old in good health and CMV-seropositive. CDR3s include the opening cysteine and the closing phenylalanine or tryptophan. A D gene is named only where the DNA matches it firmly. Expanded clones are given a class, and other clones once, few, many or no size at all.

clone_size,d_call,v_call,j_call,cdr3_length,cdr3_aa,cdr3_nt
-,-,TRBV19,TRBJ2-1,16,CASSPLQGSSYNEQFF,TGTGCCAGTAGTCCCCTACAGGGAAGCTCCTACAATGAGCAGTTCTTC
-,-,TRBV27,TRBJ2-3,15,CASSLSGVGTDTQYF,TGTGCCAGCAGTTTATCAGGGGTCGGCACAGATACGCAGTATTTT
-,TRBD2,TRBV30,TRBJ2-1,14,CASKSGAPFNEQFF,TGTGCCTCAAAGAGCGGGGCCCCCTTCAATGAGCAGTTCTTC
-,-,TRBV2,TRBJ2-1,15,CASSSADPPRNEQFF,TGTGCCAGCAGTTCAGCGGACCCACCACGGAATGAGCAGTTCTTC
-,TRBD1,TRBV2,TRBJ1-1,14,CASSYGQGNTEAFF,TGTGCCAGCAGCTACGGACAGGGGAACACTGAAGCTTTCTTT
few,-,TRBV27,TRBJ1-1,14,CASSLVTGRTEAFF,TGTGCCAGCAGTTTAGTCACAGGGCGCACTGAAGCTTTCTTT
-,TRBD2,TRBV28,TRBJ2-4,19,CASSPPRTSGRVAKNIQYF,TGTGCCAGCAGTCCCCCCCGGACTAGCGGGAGGGTAGCCAAAAACATTCAGTACTTC
-,-,TRBV5-6,TRBJ1-1,14,CASRGGPLDAEAFF,TGTGCCAGCAGGGGGGGGCCCCTTGACGCTGAAGCTTTCTTT
few,TRBD1,TRBV5-1,TRBJ2-1,15,CASRIRQGSDNEQFF,TGCGCCAGCAGAATCCGACAGGGGAGCGACAATGAGCAGTTCTTC
-,-,TRBV11-2,TRBJ1-1,16,CASSLQRNVANPEAFF,TGTGCCAGCAGCTTACAGAGGAACGTTGCGAATCCTGAAGCTTTCTTT
-,-,TRBV19,TRBJ2-7,16,CASSPWPGEFEGEQYF,TGTGCCAGTAGTCCATGGCCCGGAGAATTCGAGGGCGAGCAGTACTTC
-,-,TRBV28,TRBJ1-5,15,CASSLSGVSNQPQHF,TGTGCCAGCAGTTTGTCAGGGGTAAGCAATCAGCCCCAGCATTTT
once,TRBD1,TRBV5-4,TRBJ1-1,13,CASSRGTGYEAFF,TGTGCCAGCAGCCGCGGGACAGGATATGAAGCTTTCTTT
-,-,TRBV4-1,TRBJ2-3,17,CASSQDMSGSSTDTQYF,TGCGCCAGCAGCCAAGATATGAGCGGGTCTAGCACAGATACGCAGTATTTT
-,-,TRBV27,TRBJ2-7,13,CASSLGQTYEQYF,TGTGCCAGCAGTTTGGGGCAGACCTACGAGCAGTACTTC
-,-,TRBV10-3,TRBJ2-2,14,CAISPGLHTGELFF,TGTGCCATCAGCCCGGGACTTCACACCGGGGAGCTGTTTTTT
-,-,TRBV7-2,TRBJ1-4,15,CASSPQGTTNEKLFF,TGTGCCAGCAGCCCACAGGGAACAACTAATGAAAAACTGTTTTTT
-,-,TRBV5-1,TRBJ1-1,14,CASSVQGPNTEAFF,TGCGCCAGCAGCGTCCAGGGCCCGAACACTGAAGCTTTCTTT
-,TRBD1,TRBV28,TRBJ2-7,15,CASKIAGTGVDEQYF,TGTGCCAGCAAGATAGCGGGGACAGGGGTAGACGAGCAGTACTTC
-,-,TRBV5-4,TRBJ2-7,14,CASSSRDVSYEQYF,TGTGCCAGCAGCTCGCGCGATGTCTCCTACGAGCAGTACTTC
-,TRBD2,TRBV5-1,TRBJ2-2,14,CASSGSAGDGELFF,TGCGCCAGCAGCGGTTCAGCGGGAGACGGGGAGCTGTTTTTT
-,TRBD2,TRBV11-2,TRBJ2-1,14,CASSLAVKTNEQFF,TGTGCCAGCAGCCTAGCGGTCAAAACGAATGAGCAGTTCTTC
-,-,TRBV11-1,TRBJ2-1,12,CASSLLGGEQFF,TGTGCCAGCAGCTTACTTGGGGGGGAGCAGTTCTTC
-,-,TRBV7-6,TRBJ2-3,14,CASSPAGFADTQYF,TGTGCCAGCAGCCCAGCAGGGTTCGCAGATACGCAGTATTTT
-,TRBD2,TRBV19,TRBJ2-3,18,CASSSSKLAGVRTDTQYF,TGTGCCAGTAGTTCCTCGAAGCTAGCGGGAGTTCGCACAGATACGCAGTATTTT
-,TRBD1,TRBV18,TRBJ2-7,14,CASSPGQVSYEQYF,TGTGCCAGCTCACCGGGACAGGTTTCCTACGAGCAGTACTTC
-,-,TRBV7-2,TRBJ2-1,15,CASTFFLSSYNEQFF,TGTGCCAGCACCTTTTTTCTGAGCTCCTACAATGAGCAGTTCTTC
-,TRBD2,TRBV18,TRBJ2-1,16,CASSPVAGAGYNEQFF,TGTGCCAGCTCACCGGTAGCGGGAGCCGGCTACAATGAGCAGTTCTTC
-,-,TRBV28,TRBJ1-1,15,CASSLFRIRSTEAFF,TGTGCCAGCAGTTTATTTCGGATTAGGAGCACTGAAGCTTTCTTT
-,TRBD2,TRBV28,TRBJ2-1,12,CAYGRALNEQFF,TGTGCCTACGGGAGGGCCCTCAATGAGCAGTTCTTC
-,-,TRBV28,TRBJ1-5,16,CASSFPMGQGGQPQHF,TGTGCCAGCAGTTTCCCAATGGGGCAGGGAGGGCAGCCCCAGCATTTT
-,TRBD1,TRBV7-9,TRBJ2-7,16,CASSLSPLQGTYEQYF,TGTGCCAGCAGCTTATCTCCCCTACAGGGGACCTACGAGCAGTACTTC
few,-,TRBV19,TRBJ1-2,15,CASSVTSDKYYGYTF,TGTGCCAGTAGTGTTACTTCGGACAAGTACTATGGCTACACCTTC
-,-,TRBV18,TRBJ1-1,18,CASSPSPRLGGLNTEAFF,TGTGCCAGCTCACCTTCTCCTCGTCTAGGAGGGTTGAACACTGAAGCTTTCTTT
-,-,TRBV2,TRBJ2-1,15,CASSADRSSYNEQFF,TGTGCCAGCAGCGCCGACAGGAGCTCCTACAATGAGCAGTTCTTC
-,TRBD2,TRBV30,TRBJ2-7,15,CAWSDGAGGTYEQYF,TGTGCCTGGAGTGACGGAGCGGGAGGGACCTACGAGCAGTACTTC
-,TRBD1,TRBV25-1,TRBJ2-1,16,CASSESDRGQRNEQFF,TGTGCCAGCAGTGAATCGGACAGGGGGCAGAGGAATGAGCAGTTCTTC
-,-,TRBV7-2,TRBJ2-5,14,CASSFSTGRETQYF,TGTGCCAGCAGCTTCTCGACAGGGAGGGAGACCCAGTACTTC
few,-,TRBV6-5,TRBJ2-7,14,CASSSPGSPYEQYF,TGTGCCAGCAGTTCCCCGGGTAGTCCCTACGAGCAGTACTTC
medium-sized,-,TRBV6-1,TRBJ1-4,15,CASRTDPSRVEKLFF,TGTGCCAGCAGGACCGACCCCTCTAGAGTTGAAAAACTGTTTTTT
-,-,TRBV10-2,TRBJ2-7,14,CASSERSSFTEQYF,TGCGCCAGCAGTGAGCGGAGTAGCTTTACCGAGCAGTACTTC
few,TRBD1,TRBV19,TRBJ2-1,17,CASSIGPGQGTYNEQFF,TGTGCCAGTAGTATAGGCCCGGGACAGGGGACGTACAATGAGCAGTTCTTC
few,-,TRBV7-2,TRBJ1-4,13,CASSQDPLGELFF,TGTGCCAGCAGCCAAGACCCGCTAGGGGAACTGTTTTTT
-,TRBD2,TRBV14,TRBJ2-2,15,CASSQDLAGPGELFF,TGTGCCAGCAGCCAAGACCTAGCGGGTCCCGGGGAGCTGTTTTTT
-,TRBD2,TRBV5-1,TRBJ2-3,19,CASSSTSGRGGTSTDTQYF,TGCGCCAGCAGCTCCACTAGCGGGAGAGGGGGGACTAGCACAGATACGCAGTATTTT
-,TRBD2,TRBV19,TRBJ2-2,16,CASSPLAGANTGELFF,TGTGCCAGTAGTCCACTAGCGGGAGCGAACACCGGGGAGCTGTTTTTT
-,-,TRBV12-5,TRBJ2-1,13,CASGLLGGGEQFF,TGTGCTAGTGGTTTACTGGGTGGAGGTGAGCAGTTCTTC
-,-,TRBV6-6,TRBJ1-1,14,CASSRHYGQLEAFF,TGTGCCAGCAGTCGACATTATGGACAGCTTGAAGCTTTCTTT
-,TRBD1,TRBV30,TRBJ1-6,12,CACGQGLSPLHF,TGTGCCTGCGGACAGGGGTTATCACCCCTCCACTTT
-,-,TRBV6-1,TRBJ2-5,11,CASSPLGTQYF,TGTGCCAGCAGTCCTCTCGGGACCCAGTACTTC
-,-,TRBV2,TRBJ2-3,12,CASSGAQDTQYF,TGTGCCAGCAGTGGGGCCCAAGATACGCAGTATTTT
-,TRBD1,TRBV5-1,TRBJ1-6,14,CASSLGQGASPLHF,TGCGCCAGCAGCCTCGGACAGGGGGCTTCACCCCTCCACTTT
many,TRBD1,TRBV25-1,TRBJ2-7,14,CASREPGQGYEQYF,TGTGCCAGCAGGGAACCGGGACAGGGGTACGAGCAGTACTTC
-,-,TRBV28,TRBJ2-5,17,CASIPQGEVRGQETQYF,TGTGCCAGCATCCCGCAGGGGGAGGTCCGAGGCCAAGAGACCCAGTACTTC
-,TRBD1,TRBV2,TRBJ2-7,15,CASSEEPRGSNEQYF,TGTGCCAGCAGTGAAGAACCCAGGGGGTCAAACGAGCAGTACTTC
-,-,TRBV5-1,TRBJ1-2,13,CASSLGQSYGYTF,TGCGCCAGCAGCTTGGGGCAATCCTATGGCTACACCTTC
-,-,TRBV5-4,TRBJ2-3,15,CASSPDAGSTDTQYF,TGTGCCAGCAGTCCGGACGCGGGTAGCACAGATACGCAGTATTTT
-,TRBD1,TRBV4-2,TRBJ2-1,18,CASSQGGTGGLTYNEQFF,TGTGCCAGCAGCCAAGGAGGAACAGGGGGCTTAACCTACAATGAGCAGTTCTTC
few,TRBD2,TRBV5-1,TRBJ2-7,17,CASSQGLAGVRTYEQYF,TGCGCCAGCAGCCAGGGACTAGCGGGAGTAAGGACCTACGAGCAGTACTTC
-,TRBD1,TRBV6-1,TRBJ1-1,15,CASSRSTGLNTEAFF,TGTGCCAGCAGTCGTTCGACAGGGCTGAACACTGAAGCTTTCTTT